One sample yielded the 15 T cell receptor beta chains listed below, sequenced in a study of cytomegalovirus exposure and HLA in healthy donors. It was with 60 Vbeta and 13 Jbeta primers that the PCR ran. Repertoires were generated with immunoSEQ multiplex PCR, while TCRdb's copy carries only in-frame clones and drops some. The sample lists roughly 98,000 clones; roughly 74% were seen once. Sequencing was performed on PBMCs. These receptors were collected from a woman in her 70s in good health and CMV-seropositive.

A few counts support this clone. CDR3 loop: CASSPRLAGEVNTGELFF. CDR3 coding DNA: TGTGCCAGCTCACCACGGCTAGCGGGAGAGGTGAACACCGGGGAGCTGTTTTTT. The chain combines TRBV18 with TRBJ2-2; 10 bases are shared with TRBD2. The CDR3 has 18 amino acids. The V gene's germline CDR1 is KGHSH and CDR2 LQKENI. J was trimmed by 1 base and V by 1 base; bases with no gene match: 6.

The V and J genes are TRBV5-6 and TRBJ2-5, with 8 bases that match TRBD2. The junction had 9 bases not matched to a gene; V was cut back by 6 bases and J by 5 bases. CDR1 SGHDT and CDR2 YYEEEE come from the germline V gene. This CDR3 is built from 14 residues. The CDR3 sequence: CASTPGGGWETQYF. CDR3 nucleotides: TGTGCCAGCACCCCGGGAGGGGGTTGGGAGACCCAGTACTTC.

The V call is TRBV29-1, the J call TRBJ2-3; no firm D call. CDR3 length: 14 amino acids. V was pared by 7 bases and J by 1 base, with 15 bases between. The germline gives CDR1 SQVTM, CDR2 ANQGSEA. The DNA for the CDR3 is TGCAGCGCTCGAACTTCCCCGGGCACAGATACGCAGTATTTT. It specifies CSARTSPGTDTQYF.

The genes are TRBV28 and TRBJ2-5, with 11 bases matching TRBD1. The CDR3 contains 14 residues. Germline assignment: CDR1 MDHEN and CDR2 SYDVKM. With V trimmed by 8 bases and J by 5 bases, 7 bases remained unmatched. CDR3 nucleotide sequence: TGTGCCAGCGGACAGGGGGCTCGCGGGGAGACCCAGTACTTC. This codes for CASGQGARGETQYF. The complete variable domain, with remaining parts taken from reference TRBV28 and TRBJ2-5, reads DVKVTQSSRYLVKRTGEKVFLECVQDMDHENMFWYRQDPGLGLRLIYFSYDVKMKEKGDIPEGYSVSREKKERFSLILESASTNQTSMYLCASGQGARGETQYFGPGTRLLVL.

The chain joins TRBV30 to TRBJ1-4; D is undetermined. V lost 2 bases and J lost 8, with 15 bases in between. The germline CDR1 and CDR2 sequences are GTSNPN and SVGIG (reference sequence). The CDR3 runs 14 residues. In DNA, the CDR3 is TGTGCCTGGAGTCTCTTGGCAGGAGGGGAAAAACTGTTTTTT. This gives the protein CAWSLLAGGEKLFF.

V and J are TRBV4-3 and TRBJ1-2; the match to TRBD1 covers 12 bases. CDR1 and CDR2 from the germline V gene are LGHNA and YSLEER. With V trimmed by 3 bases and J by 7 bases, 9 bases remained unmatched. This CDR3 region has 16 residues. CDR3 nucleotides: TGCGCCAGCAGCCAGACTCCGGGACAGGGGGCGGGTGGCTACACCTTC. Translating it yields CASSQTPGQGAGGYTF.

The V gene is TRBV21-1, the J gene TRBJ2-4; TRBD1 was called by the table and not checked on the DNA. TRBV21-1 is a pseudogene locus. The CDR3 runs to 15 residues. The chain's CDR3 is CASSSDDSSKNIQYF. CDR3 nucleotides: TGTGCCAGCAGCAGCGACGACAGTTCCAAAAACATTCAGTACTTC.

The chain employs TRBV12-1 and TRBJ2-7; the table's D call, TRBD1, has no DNA check behind it. TRBV12-1 is an annotated pseudogene. The CDR3 spans 17 residues. In DNA, the CDR3 is TGTGCCAGCAGCTCCCGCCCCAGGGGGCAGCCTTGCTACGAGCAGTACTTC. The encoded protein is CASSSRPRGQPCYEQYF.

This chain links TRBV18 with TRBJ2-1; a weak D match, TRBD1 (6 bases). Looked up from germline, CDR1 is KGHSH and CDR2 is LQKENI. The CDR3 runs to 15 residues. V was trimmed by 6 bases and J by 0 bases, leaving 12 bases between them. CDR3 DNA: TGTGCCAGCTCCCGGGACAAGAGCTCCTACAATGAGCAGTTCTTC. Amino acids: CASSRDKSSYNEQFF.

The chain uses TRBV5-6 and TRBJ1-6, with D possibly matching TRBD1 (5 bases). V was clipped by 0 bases and J by 9 bases, with 10 bases between them. CDR1 is SGHDT, CDR2 YYEEEE, per germline. This CDR3 region has 14 residues. Written as DNA, the CDR3 is TGTGCCAGCAGCTTGGGGCAGGGAAGTTCACCCCTCCACTTT. Its protein is CASSLGQGSSPLHF.

The chain employs TRBV19 and TRBJ2-5; tentatively, D is TRBD2 (5 bases). The germline V gene has CDR1 LNHDA and CDR2 SQIVND (reference sequence). V was shortened by 10 bases and J by 0 bases, with 9 bases between the two germline ends. This CDR3 spans 12 amino acids. The CDR3 is CATGGDQETQYF. CDR3 bases: TGTGCCACTGGAGGAGACCAAGAGACCCAGTACTTC.

This sequence joins TRBV7-9 and TRBJ1-2; D not certain. This CDR3 is built from 14 residues. From germline, CDR1 is SEHNR and CDR2 FQNEAQ (reference sequence). V was trimmed by 5 bases and J by 3 bases, leaving 13 bases between them. The CDR3 bases are TGTGCCAGCAGCCAAACGAACAGAGACTATGGCTACACCTTC. Amino acids: CASSQTNRDYGYTF.

This clone turned up a few times. The rearrangement joins TRBV5-1 to TRBJ2-1; tentatively, D is TRBD2 (7 bases). Germline assignment: CDR1 SGHRS and CDR2 YFSETQ. This CDR3 region has 12 residues. V was pared by 4 bases and J by 15 bases, with 17 bases between. The CDR3 region has the DNA TGCGCCAGCAGCCTCCTAGGGGGGGTCGCGTTCTTC. Translating it yields CASSLLGGVAFF.

Here the CDR3 DNA reads TGCGCCAGCAGCTTGGGAGGGACTAGTTCGAATACGCAGTATTTT. It yields the protein CASSLGGTSSNTQYF. The chain has TRBV5-1 and TRBJ2-3; 8 positions match TRBD2. This CDR3 is built from 15 residues. V was pared by 0 bases and J by 7 bases, with 7 bases of the junction left unmatched. Germline-derived CDR1 and CDR2 are SGHRS and YFSETQ.

The chain is built from TRBV9 and TRBJ1-2; 11 bases are shared with TRBD1. V dropped 3 bases and J dropped 6; count of bases not matched to a gene: 13. There are 17 residues in the CDR3. The germline CDR1 and CDR2 sequences are SGDLS and YYNGEE. Here the CDR3 reads CASSGTRDRGSPDGYTF. The CDR3 DNA sequence: TGTGCCAGCAGCGGTACCCGGGACAGGGGGTCTCCCGATGGCTACACCTTC.